The 27 T cell receptor beta chains reported below all come from one sample, sequenced in a study of cytomegalovirus exposure and HLA in healthy donors. PCR employed 60 Vbeta and 13 Jbeta primers. Some clones are missing from TCRdb's copy, which holds only in-frame ones; the method was immunoSEQ multiplex PCR. The table shows around 61,000 clones, with about four fifths occurring only once. The sequencing input was PBMCs. These receptors all come from a man aged 40-49 years in good health and CMV-seronegative.

The rearrangement uses TRBV14 and TRBJ1-2, with TRBD1 as a possible D gene (6 bases). CDR3 length equals 15 residues. Trimming took 0 bases from V and 4 from J, leaving 12 bases between them. Germline V gene data show CDR1 as SGHDN and CDR2 as FVKESK. The CDR3: CASSQDRRTVYGYTF. CDR3 coding DNA: TGTGCCAGCAGCCAAGATCGCAGGACAGTCTATGGCTACACCTTC. The entire variable domain, with the rest obtained from reference TRBV14 and TRBJ1-2, is as follows: EAGVTQFPSHSVIEKGQTVTLRCDPISGHDNLYWYRRVMGKEIKFLLHFVKESKQDESGMPNNRFLAERTGGTYSTLKVQPAELEDSGVYFCASSQDRRTVYGYTFGSGTRLTVV.

V is TRBV6-6 and J is TRBJ2-7, with D possibly matching TRBD2 (5 bases). CDR1 is MNHNY, CDR2 SVGAGI, per germline (reference sequence). The V end lost 6 bases, the J end lost 3 bases, and 9 bases lay between the germline ends. This CDR3 region has 12 residues. The chain's CDR3 is CASSATNYEQYV. The CDR3 DNA sequence: TGTGCCAGCAGCGCGACTAACTACGAGCAGTACGTC.

The chain links TRBV7-8 to TRBJ1-1; no firm D call. The V end lost 3 bases, the J end lost 2 bases, and 10 bases lay between the germline ends. Germline loops: CDR1 SGHVS, CDR2 FQNEAQ. The CDR3 has 14 residues. The CDR3 coding sequence is TGTGCCAGCAGCTTCACAACAGTAAACACTGAAGCTTTCTTT. This sequence encodes CASSFTTVNTEAFF.

The rearrangement uses TRBV30 and TRBJ1-6; TRBD1 agrees at 7 bases. CDR1 and CDR2 from the germline V gene are GTSNPN and SVGIG (reference sequence). The CDR3 has 15 amino acids. The ends lost 2 bases at V and 1 base at J; junction bases unmatched: 2. The CDR3: CAWSHRGSYNSPLHF. CDR3 nucleotide sequence: TGTGCCTGGAGTCACAGGGGATCCTATAATTCACCCCTCCACTTT.

The genes are TRBV6-6 and TRBJ1-1; D remains ambiguous. Germline CDR1 is MNHNY and CDR2 is SVGAGI (reference sequence). The germline V and J ends were trimmed by 7 bases and 4 bases, with 4 bases remaining between them. The CDR3 is made up of 10 amino acids. The CDR3 DNA is TGTGCCAGCATGAGCACTGAAGCTTTCTTT. Translating it yields CASMSTEAFF.

This CDR3 reads CASSSRTGALFNQPQHF. The CDR3 coding sequence is TGTGCCAGCAGCTCCCGGACAGGGGCCCTCTTCAATCAGCCCCAGCATTTT. The chain recombines TRBV5-6 with TRBJ1-5, with 9 bases matching TRBD1. CDR1 is SGHDT and CDR2 is YYEEEE in the germline V gene. The V and J ends lost 3 bases and 3 bases, in that order; junction bases with no gene match: 10. The CDR3 runs 17 residues.

V and J are TRBV7-6 and TRBJ2-1, with D maybe TRBD1 (6 bases). CDR1 is SGHVS and CDR2 is FNYEAQ in the germline V gene. Trimming took off 6 bases at V and 8 bases at J, with 17 bases between the two ends. The CDR3 extends over 14 amino acids. CDR3 amino acids: CASSHRDIGDEQFF. The CDR3 nucleotides are TGTGCCAGCAGTCACAGGGATATTGGGGATGAGCAGTTCTTC.

The rearrangement links TRBV5-8 to TRBJ1-2, with 7 bases identical to TRBD1. The germline V gene encodes CDR1 SGHTS and CDR2 YDEGEE. The CDR3 has 15 amino acids. V shed 2 bases and J 2 bases; nucleotides not matched to a gene: 6. As DNA, the CDR3 is TGTGCCAGCAGCTTAGGGACAGCGGACAACTATGGCTACACCTTC. It specifies CASSLGTADNYGYTF.

This sequence joins TRBV5-4 and TRBJ2-1, with 9 bases matching TRBD2. This CDR3 has 17 amino acids. V shed 2 bases and J 7 bases; nucleotides not matched to a gene: 13. Germline-derived CDR1 and CDR2 are SGHNT and YYREEE (reference sequence). CDR3 sequence reads: CASSLHSGGVGANEQFF. The CDR3 region has the DNA TGTGCCAGCAGCTTACATAGCGGGGGCGTAGGGGCGAATGAGCAGTTCTTC.

V gene TRBV5-6 combines with J gene TRBJ2-5; D may be TRBD1 (6 bases). Germline values: CDR1 SGHDT, CDR2 YYEEEE. This CDR3 contains 15 residues. Trimming stripped 0 bases from V and 2 bases from J, with 11 bases between. The CDR3 nucleotides are TGTGCCAGCAGCTTGGAACAGGGAAATCAAGAGACCCAGTACTTC. Its translation is CASSLEQGNQETQYF.

This clone was seen only a few times. The J gene is TRBJ2-4, the V gene TRBV19, with TRBD1 matching over 10 bases. The germline V gene encodes CDR1 LNHDA and CDR2 SQIVND (reference sequence). The V segment lost 3 bases and the J segment 5 bases; nucleotides outside the gene matches: 13. This CDR3 is built from 18 residues. This CDR3 reads CASSMGGPTGGVENIQYF. DNA for the CDR3: TGTGCCAGTAGTATGGGGGGCCCGACAGGGGGCGTAGAAAACATTCAGTACTTC.

The rearrangement uses TRBV5-4 and TRBJ1-1, with D hard to call. The germline V gene has CDR1 SGHNT and CDR2 YYREEE (reference sequence). The CDR3 spans 16 residues. Trimming left V 4 bases short and J 0 bases short, with 16 bases between. The CDR3 protein is CASSPPPGSMNTEAFF. The CDR3 region has the DNA TGTGCCAGCAGCCCGCCTCCAGGATCCATGAACACTGAAGCTTTCTTT.

The chain joins TRBV30 to TRBJ2-2; TRBD2 aligns across 8 bases. The J segment lost 4 bases and the V segment lost 1 base, leaving 11 bases of the junction unmatched. The V gene's germline CDR1 is GTSNPN and CDR2 SVGIG (reference sequence). The CDR3 has 17 amino acids. CDR3 nucleotide sequence: TGTGCCTGGAGTGGCTGGGAAGGGGCGGGGGGCACCGGGGAGCTGTTTTTT. It translates to CAWSGWEGAGGTGELFF.

The chain joins TRBV7-8 to TRBJ2-1; TRBD2 agrees at 9 bases. The CDR3 spans 15 residues. The germline V gene has CDR1 SGHVS and CDR2 FQNEAQ. After removal of 5 bases from V and 3 bases from J, the junction contained 5 bases not matched to a gene. The CDR3 coding sequence is TGTGCCAGCAGCGGGGGAGCGGGGGGCTACAATGAGCAGTTCTTC. It yields the protein CASSGGAGGYNEQFF.

This chain connects TRBV10-3 to TRBJ2-3, with TRBD2 matching 10 bases. Germline lookup yields CDR1 ENHRY and CDR2 SYGVKD. The CDR3 consists of 15 residues. V trimming: 7 bases; J trimming: 6 bases; junction bases outside the gene matches: 10. The CDR3 spells CAIKDPSGGFDTQYF. The DNA for the CDR3 is TGTGCCATCAAGGATCCTAGCGGGGGATTCGATACGCAGTATTTT.

This chain connects TRBV6-1 to TRBJ1-2; D is unclear. The V end lost 6 bases, the J end lost 4 bases, and 18 bases lay between the germline ends. Germline V gene sequence: CDR1 MNHNS, CDR2 SASEGT. CDR3 length: 15 amino acids. CDR3 nucleotides: TGTGCCAGCAGCCACTATGAATTACTGGGCTATGGCTACACCTTC. Translated: CASSHYELLGYGYTF.

This sequence joins TRBV19 and TRBJ1-2; D is perhaps TRBD1 (5 bases). Per germline, CDR1 LNHDA and CDR2 SQIVND (reference sequence). Trimming cost V 4 bases and J 4 bases, with 19 bases left between them. The CDR3 covers 16 residues. For the CDR3, the DNA is TGTGCCAGTAGTACCCCCGGGAGGGACTTCGGCTATGGCTACACCTTC. It translates to CASSTPGRDFGYGYTF.

J is TRBJ2-3 and V is TRBV7-2, with TRBD2 matching 10 bases. V was clipped by 0 bases and J by 8 bases; unmatched bases: 5. Per the germline V gene, CDR1 is SGHTA and CDR2 is FQGNSA. The CDR3 consists of 15 residues. CDR3 nucleotide sequence: TGTGCCAGCAGCTTAGCTAGCGGGGGGTCTGGTACGCAGTATTTT. Amino acids: CASSLASGGSGTQYF.

The rearrangement links TRBV19 to TRBJ2-3, with 12 bases identical to TRBD2. Germline V CDR1 and CDR2: LNHDA, SQIVND (reference sequence). J gave up 3 bases and V 3 bases, and 1 base lay outside the gene matches. The CDR3 has 15 residues. The CDR3 reads CASSILAGGTDTQYF. The CDR3 nucleotides read TGTGCCAGTAGTATCCTAGCGGGAGGGACAGATACGCAGTATTTT.

V usage is TRBV19 and J usage is TRBJ2-2; tentative D call: TRBD2 (6 bases). Deletions cut 1 base from V and 7 bases from J, with 10 bases between. Germline values: CDR1 LNHDA, CDR2 SQIVND (reference sequence). This CDR3 has 14 amino acids. In nucleotides, the CDR3 is TGTGCCAGTAGTATAGTGGGAGGTAACGGGGAGCTGTTTTTT. Amino acids: CASSIVGGNGELFF.

The gene calls are TRBV19 and TRBJ2-6; the D gene is possibly TRBD2 (5 bases). Trimming took 3 bases from V and 2 from J, leaving 20 bases between them. The CDR3 spans 19 residues. Germline V gene data show CDR1 as LNHDA and CDR2 as SQIVND (reference sequence). The CDR3 protein is CASSMTHRRPDPGANVLTF. The DNA of the CDR3 is TGTGCCAGTAGTATGACCCACCGGAGGCCGGACCCTGGGGCCAACGTCCTGACTTTC.

The genes are TRBV5-1 and TRBJ1-4, with a possible D match to TRBD1 (6 bases). Germline CDR1 and CDR2: SGHRS and YFSETQ. V was shortened by 0 bases and J by 8 bases, with 14 bases between the two germline ends. The CDR3 is 15 residues long. CDR3 DNA: TGCGCCAGCAGCTTGGTCGGGGGGCGTCGGGAAAAACTGTTTTTT. Translation gives CASSLVGGRREKLFF.

The V call is TRBV7-6, the J call TRBJ2-1; 8 nucleotides line up with TRBD2. In germline, CDR1 is SGHVS, CDR2 FNYEAQ. Trimming took 8 bases from V and 9 from J; bases not matched to a gene: 12. This CDR3 spans 14 amino acids. DNA of the CDR3: TGTGCCAGCGGCAACCGGGGGGGCGAGGGTGAGCAGTTCTTC. Its translation is CASGNRGGEGEQFF.

This chain uses TRBV2 with TRBJ2-1, with 13 bases that match TRBD2. This CDR3 is 15 amino acids long. With V trimmed by 6 bases and J by 5 bases, 4 bases remained unmatched. Germline V gene lookup returns CDR1 SNHLY and CDR2 FYNNEI. CDR3 sequence (DNA): TGTGCCAGCAGAGTACTAGCGGGGGGGCACAATGAGCAGTTCTTC. The encoded protein is CASRVLAGGHNEQFF.

The chain is built from TRBV11-1 and TRBJ1-1; weak D call: TRBD1 (6 bases). This CDR3 has 14 amino acids. Germline V gene lookup returns CDR1 SGHAT and CDR2 FQDESV (reference sequence). The V end was cut by 6 bases, the J end by 4 bases, with 15 bases between. The CDR3, as DNA: TGTGCCAGCAGTTCAACAGGGATAGGCACTGAAGCTTTCTTT. Protein: CASSSTGIGTEAFF.

The V and J genes are TRBV6-5 and TRBJ2-5; D is unresolved. The J call may not be correct, given that the DNA end is closer to TRBJ2-7. Germline CDR1 is MNHEY and CDR2 is SVGAGI. This CDR3 has 15 residues. For the CDR3, the DNA is TGTGCCAGCAGCCCACTTCCTACTGATTCCTACGAGCAGTACTTC. Translating it yields CASSPLPTDSYEQYF.

The chain carries TRBV27 and TRBJ2-2; the match to TRBD2 covers 7 bases. The CDR3 is 16 residues long. Germline CDR1 MNHEY, CDR2 SMNVEV (reference sequence). V lost 3 bases and J lost 0; bases outside the gene matches: 4. The CDR3 sequence is CASSLPAGANTGELFF. The CDR3 DNA reads TGTGCCAGCAGTTTGCCGGCGGGGGCGAACACCGGGGAGCTGTTTTTT.